These 20 T cell receptor beta chains originate from one sample sequenced in a study of T cell responses to AZD1222 COVID-19 vaccine. Produced via immunoSEQ multiplex PCR; TCRdb's table is partial and in-frame only. The table shows fewer than 150,000 clones, with roughly 90% occurring only once. The sequencing used peripheral blood, collected on day 0 of AZD1222 vaccination. These receptors were collected from an adult in good health.

The chain has TRBV5-6 and TRBJ1-1; D ambiguous. Germline V gene lookup returns CDR1 SGHDT and CDR2 YYEEEE. CDR3 length: 13 amino acids. V dropped 2 bases and J dropped 6 bases, with 11 bases sitting between them. CDR3 residues: CASSFLRGPEAFF. The CDR3 DNA reads TGTGCCAGCAGCTTTTTAAGAGGTCCTGAAGCTTTCTTT.

The J gene is TRBJ1-2, the V gene TRBV5-1; 7 nucleotides agree with TRBD1. Germline V gives CDR1 SGHRS, CDR2 YFSETQ. The ends lost 4 bases at V and 0 bases at J; junction bases unmatched: 6. The CDR3 spans 15 residues. For the CDR3, the DNA is TGCGCCAGCAGCCCGCGGGGACAGACTAACTATGGCTACACCTTC. Protein product: CASSPRGQTNYGYTF.

The sample holds one count of this clone. The chain uses TRBV2 and TRBJ2-1, with TRBD2 identical over 9 bases. Germline CDR1 SNHLY, CDR2 FYNNEI. Trimming took 4 bases from V and 7 from J; bases not matched to a gene: 5. The CDR3 consists of 14 residues. As DNA, the CDR3 is TGTGCCAGCAGTGGAGCGGGGGGTAAAAATGAGCAGTTCTTC. This sequence encodes CASSGAGGKNEQFF. Based on the CDR3 plus reference TRBV2 and TRBJ2-1, the full variable domain is EPEVTQTPSHQVTQMGQEVILRCVPISNHLYFYWYRQILGQKVEFLVSFYNNEISEKSEIFDDQFSVERPDGSNFTLKIRSTKLEDSAMYFCASSGAGGKNEQFFGPGTRLTVL.

The gene calls are TRBV9 and TRBJ2-3; the D is unclear. This CDR3 has 13 residues. With 2 bases removed from V and 3 bases from J, the gap between germline ends came to 7 bases. Germline loops: CDR1 SGDLS, CDR2 YYNGEE. The CDR3 coding sequence is TGTGCCAGCAGCGTGCACCCTACAGATACGCAGTATTTT. Translating gives CASSVHPTDTQYF.

This sequence joins TRBV18 and TRBJ1-5; no reliable D call. V was cut by 2 bases and J by 4 bases, with 9 bases left in between. The CDR3 consists of 14 residues. CDR1 KGHSH and CDR2 LQKENI come from the germline V gene. CDR3 sequence: CASSPGRNNQPQHF. Written as DNA, the CDR3 is TGTGCCAGCTCACCAGGCAGGAATAATCAGCCCCAGCATTTT.

This chain uses TRBV7-9 with TRBJ2-1, with a weak D call TRBD1 (5 bases). Germline CDR1 reads SEHNR; CDR2 reads FQNEAQ (reference sequence). V was shortened by 5 bases and J by 5 bases, with 7 bases between the two germline ends. The CDR3 has 12 residues. CDR3 loop: CASSLGDNEQFF. CDR3 DNA sequence: TGTGCCAGCAGCCTAGGGGACAATGAGCAGTTCTTC. The full variable domain, its missing parts supplied by reference TRBV7-9 and TRBJ2-1, is DTGVSQNPRHKITKRGQNVTFRCDPISEHNRLYWYRQTLGQGPEFLTYFQNEAQLEKSRLLSDRFSAERPKGSFSTLEIQRTEQGDSAMYLCASSLGDNEQFFGPGTRLTVL.

The chain is built from TRBV4-3 and TRBJ1-5; no clear D gene. V gave up 0 bases and J gave up 10 bases, with 10 bases separating them. From germline, CDR1 is LGHNA and CDR2 YSLEER. CDR3 length: 13 amino acids. CDR3 sequence (DNA): TGCGCCAGCAGCCAAGATCTTGATACTCCCCAGCATTTT. It yields the protein CASSQDLDTPQHF.

This sequence joins TRBV4-3 and TRBJ1-2; D is undetermined. Germline V gives CDR1 LGHNA, CDR2 YSLEER. This CDR3 has 14 residues. Trimming left V 0 bases short and J 3 bases short, with 8 bases between. The DNA of the CDR3 is TGCGCCAGCAGCCAAGATAAGGTCGACTATGGCTACACCTTC. Its protein is CASSQDKVDYGYTF.

This clone showed up just once. The J gene is TRBJ1-1, the V gene TRBV12-3 or TRBV12-4; D not resolved. The CDR3 is made up of 13 amino acids. V was cut by 7 bases and J by 4 bases, with 13 bases left in between. CDR3 nucleotides: TGTGCCAGCAAATTGCGCGGAGGCACTGAAGCTTTCTTT. This encodes CASKLRGGTEAFF.

The V gene is TRBV6-6, the J gene TRBJ2-1; weak D call: TRBD1 (5 bases). The CDR3 extends over 18 amino acids. The germline gives CDR1 MNHNY, CDR2 SVGAGI (reference sequence). V lost 5 bases and J 0 bases, leaving 20 bases between the germline ends. The CDR3 nucleotides read TGTGCCAGCAGTCCACGTCTAAAAGACAGAAGCTCCTACAATGAGCAGTTCTTC. Translating it yields CASSPRLKDRSSYNEQFF.

The chain links TRBV9 to TRBJ1-3, with 9 bases fitting TRBD1. The CDR3 loop spans 18 amino acids. V shed 4 bases, J shed 1 base, and the junction held 12 bases outside the gene matches. Germline CDR1 reads SGDLS; CDR2 reads YYNGEE. The CDR3 protein is CASSSLTGDRVSGNTIYF. The CDR3 DNA is TGTGCCAGCAGCTCCCTCACAGGGGACAGGGTATCTGGAAACACCATATATTTT.

The chain joins TRBV14 to TRBJ2-3, with a possible D match to TRBD2 (7 bases). Deletions cut 1 base from V and 2 bases from J, with 10 bases between. There are 15 residues in the CDR3. CDR1 and CDR2 from the germline V gene are SGHDN and FVKESK. As DNA, the CDR3 is TGTGCCAGCAGCCAAGCGGCGGGGGCCACAGATACGCAGTATTTT. This codes for CASSQAAGATDTQYF.

CDR3: CATSDSDTDTQYF. The CDR3, as DNA: TGTGCCACCAGTGATTCGGACACAGATACGCAGTATTTT. V usage is TRBV24-1 and J usage is TRBJ2-3; no definite D call. The germline gives CDR1 KGHDR, CDR2 SFDVKD. Trimming shortened V by 2 bases and J by 2 bases, and 4 bases separated the two germline ends. This CDR3 region has 13 residues.

The V call is TRBV5-1, the J call TRBJ2-2; TRBD1 is a possible D gene (7 bases). There are 17 residues in the CDR3. CDR1 SGHRS and CDR2 YFSETQ come from the germline V gene. The ends were cut back, 0 bases at V and 5 bases at J, with 17 bases in the middle. DNA for the CDR3: TGCGCCAGCAGCTTGGAAAGACGACAGGGAGGTACCGGGGAGCTGTTTTTT. This sequence encodes CASSLERRQGGTGELFF.

The chain employs TRBV7-8 and TRBJ2-1; 10 bases agree with TRBD2. The trim removed 1 base at V and 12 bases at J, leaving 18 bases unmatched. There are 18 residues in the CDR3. Germline CDR1 is SGHVS and CDR2 is FQNEAQ. The DNA for the CDR3 is TGTGCCAGCAGCTTAGACCAAAACCGGCTAGCGGGAGTCCGGAGGCAGTTCTTC. Protein sequence: CASSLDQNRLAGVRRQFF.

The rearrangement uses TRBV11-3 and TRBJ2-3; D ambiguous. V lost 0 bases, J lost 4 bases, and 5 bases lay in between. Germline CDR1 reads SGHNT; CDR2 reads YENEEA. This CDR3 spans 13 amino acids. For the CDR3, the DNA is TGTGCCAGCAGCTTAGATTGGTCAGATACGCAGTATTTT. Translation gives CASSLDWSDTQYF.

This chain uses TRBV13 with TRBJ2-7; 9 bases are a match to TRBD2. V shed 4 bases, J shed 4 bases, and the junction held 11 bases outside the gene matches. Germline V lookup: CDR1 PRHDT, CDR2 FYEKMQ (reference sequence). This CDR3 is 16 amino acids long. The DNA of the CDR3 is TGTGCCAGCAGCTCCCTCATAGCGGGGGCCTCGTACGAGCAGTACTTC. Translating it yields CASSSLIAGASYEQYF.

This clone was picked up one time. This chain connects TRBV7-9 to TRBJ2-5; D gene unclear. The CDR3 runs 16 residues. V was shortened by 5 bases and J by 1 base, with 17 bases between the two germline ends. Germline lookup yields CDR1 SEHNR and CDR2 FQNEAQ (reference sequence). The CDR3 coding sequence is TGTGCCAGCAGCACAGACCCGACAAGACCCCAAGAGACCCAGTACTTC. Amino acid sequence: CASSTDPTRPQETQYF.

CDR3: CASSEWGVTEAFF. The DNA of the CDR3 is TGTGCCAGCAGTGAATGGGGGGTCACTGAAGCTTTCTTT. The chain employs TRBV6-1 and TRBJ1-1, with D perhaps TRBD1 (5 bases). The CDR3 is 13 amino acids. CDR1 is MNHNS and CDR2 is SASEGT in the germline V gene. V was clipped by 2 bases and J by 4 bases, with 8 bases between them.

The V gene is TRBV27, the J gene TRBJ1-2; D may be TRBD1 (5 bases). V gave up 0 bases and J gave up 4 bases, with 15 bases separating them. CDR1 is MNHEY, CDR2 SMNVEV, per germline (reference sequence). The CDR3 has 16 residues. CDR3 in DNA: TGTGCCAGCAGTTTATCAGGGGCTTCAGGGTCCTATGGCTACACCTTC. This codes for CASSLSGASGSYGYTF.